These 5 T cell receptor beta chains were sequenced from one sample in a study of regulatory T cells in long-lasting Graves disease. The time point was: persistent/refractory GD, antithyroid drugs over 5 years with positive TRAb. PBMC-derived RNA was used for the TCR library. iRepertoire HTBI primers and Arm-PCR of CDR3 regions built TCR beta libraries. One entry per CDR3 protein, called by TCRdb with MiXCR from the multiplex PCR reads. Here the sample spans a few hundred thousand distinct CDR3 sequences, more than 20% being singletons. The sequencing here drew on peripheral blood mononuclear cells (PBMCs), taken when the disease was refractory, from a patient treated with antithyroid drugs. These receptors were collected from a female donor with Graves disease.

V usage is TRBV5-1 and J usage is TRBJ2-3, with D perhaps matching TRBD1 (5 bases). The germline V gene has CDR1 SGHRS and CDR2 YFSETQ. The CDR3 covers 14 residues. Trimming took 0 bases from V and 6 from J, leaving 11 bases between them. The CDR3 bases are TGCGCCAGCAGCTTGGGGCAGGGAATGGATACGCAGTATTTT. This codes for CASSLGQGMDTQYF.

At least ten counts were recorded for this clonotype. The chain uses TRBV27 and TRBJ1-1, with unresolved D. The CDR3 is 14 residues long. V was clipped by 6 bases and J by 0 bases, with 11 bases between them. CDR1 and CDR2 from the germline V gene are MNHEY and SMNVEV (reference sequence). The CDR3 DNA follows: TGTGCCAGCAGCCCTACTCCAGTGAACACTGAAGCTTTCTTT. Translation gives CASSPTPVNTEAFF.

This clonotype was seen at least ten times. This sequence joins TRBV7-2 and TRBJ1-2, with a weak D call TRBD1 (5 bases). The germline CDR1 and CDR2 sequences are SGHTA and FQGNSA. The CDR3 runs 14 residues. Trimming cost V 6 bases and J 4 bases, with 15 bases left between them. The CDR3 sequence is CASSSQWGGYGYTF. In DNA form, the CDR3 reads TGTGCCAGCAGTTCCCAATGGGGGGGCTATGGCTACACCTTC.

The rearrangement uses TRBV4-3 and TRBJ1-6; no reliable D call. CDR1 LGHNA and CDR2 YSLEER come from the germline V gene. The CDR3 runs to 14 residues. V was clipped by 1 base and J by 10 bases, with 11 bases between them. CDR3 loop: CASSQGADFSPLHF. The CDR3 nucleotides read TGCGCCAGCAGCCAAGGAGCGGACTTCTCACCCCTCCACTTT.

This clonotype was counted a few times. This rearrangement joins TRBV6-2 or TRBV6-3 to TRBJ2-5, with D possibly matching TRBD1 (6 bases). The germline V gene has CDR1 MNHEY and CDR2 SVGEGT. The CDR3 is made up of 13 amino acids. Trimming took off 5 bases at V and 4 bases at J, with 11 bases between the two ends. The CDR3 loop is CASSGSRGETQYF. DNA of the CDR3: TGTGCCAGCAGTGGTTCCAGGGGAGAGACCCAGTACTTC.